Listed here are 14 T cell receptor beta chains from one sample, sequenced in a study of vaccination effects on CD4 cells after COVID-19 (dated by TCRdb to between 2021 and 2023). In the ViraFEST assay, PBMC were stimulated with viral peptide pools, and antigen-specific CD4+ T cell clonotypes were then identified by expansion using TCR sequencing. After roughly 11 days of culture, CD4+ T cells were isolated with the EasySep CD4+ T cell isolation kit. Libraries were prepared through the immunoSEQ multiplex PCR assay. The table comes from immuneACCESS by way of TCRdb, which keeps in-frame sequences with V and J called. Part of the clones is missing from these tables; in studies checked, under half for an unresolved V gene and the rest for unknown reasons. The sample data list 60,000 to 70,000 clones, and more than 80% of these were observed just once. About 2.5% of the sample belongs to the ten largest clones.

These receptors' targets are unknown. The material sequenced was CD4+ T cells from PBMCs cultured with HCoV-229E spike peptides, taken before COVID-19 vaccination. The cell subset or site label for this specimen denotes: HCoV-229E spike overlapping peptide pool stimulation. The receptors were gathered from a human donor who received a COVID-19 vaccine.

The rearrangement joins TRBV5-1 to TRBJ1-3; TRBD1 matches 7 bases. Germline V gene lookup returns CDR1 SGHRS and CDR2 YFSETQ. The CDR3 extends over 15 amino acids. V was pared by 0 bases and J by 4 bases, with 4 bases of the junction left unmatched. The CDR3 DNA is TGCGCCAGCAGCTTGGGACAGGGTCGAGGAAACACCATATATTTT. Protein product: CASSLGQGRGNTIYF.

V and J are TRBV5-1 and TRBJ2-5; TRBD1 is a possible D gene (5 bases). This CDR3 spans 13 amino acids. The germline V and J ends were trimmed by 2 bases and 3 bases, with 8 bases remaining between them. CDR1 is SGHRS and CDR2 is YFSETQ in the germline V gene. This CDR3 reads CASSLTGEETQYF. CDR3 nucleotides: TGCGCCAGCAGCTTAACAGGAGAAGAGACCCAGTACTTC.

The V and J genes are TRBV24-1 and TRBJ2-3; TRBD1 matches 12 bases. This CDR3 comprises 15 residues. CDR1 is KGHDR, CDR2 SFDVKD, per germline. The V and J ends lost 5 bases and 5 bases, in that order; junction bases with no gene match: 4. This CDR3 is CATSGGQGAVDTQYF. In DNA form, the CDR3 reads TGTGCCACCAGTGGGGGACAGGGGGCCGTAGATACGCAGTATTTT.

The chain employs TRBV4-1 and TRBJ1-2; TRBD1 aligns across 10 bases. V gave up 4 bases and J gave up 7 bases; unmatched junction bases: 6. The CDR3 is 14 residues long. Germline lookup yields CDR1 MGHRA and CDR2 YSYEKL. This chain's CDR3 is CASSPGDRGSGYTF. The CDR3 DNA reads TGCGCCAGCAGCCCAGGGGACAGGGGAAGTGGCTACACCTTC.

This sequence joins TRBV11-2 and TRBJ2-3; unclear D gene. The germline V gene has CDR1 SGHAT and CDR2 FQNNGV. The CDR3 length is 13 residues. The V end lost 1 base, the J end lost 6 bases, and 8 bases lay between the germline ends. Here the CDR3 DNA reads TGTGCCAGCAGCTTAGGGTTGGCGGATACGCAGTATTTT. Translation gives CASSLGLADTQYF.

J is TRBJ2-3 and V is TRBV28; weak D call: TRBD1 (5 bases). Deletions cut 5 bases from V and 8 bases from J, with 14 bases between. This CDR3 comprises 13 residues. CDR1 and CDR2 (germline): MDHEN, SYDVKM. CDR3 in amino acids: CASSQGSLGTQYF. The CDR3 bases are TGTGCCAGCAGTCAGGGATCCCTGGGTACGCAGTATTTT.

The chain uses TRBV21-1 and TRBJ2-1; the D call of TRBD1 is as the table states it, not checked on the DNA. TRBV21-1 is a pseudogene segment. This CDR3 spans 16 amino acids. The CDR3 DNA reads as TGTGCCAGCAGCAAGCTGGGGCAGCTAAACTACAATGAGCAGTTCTTC. It translates to CASSKLGQLNYNEQFF.

The chain uses TRBV5-5 and TRBJ2-3; either TRBD1 or TRBD2 may supply D (5 bases each). The CDR3 has 15 residues. Trimming shortened V by 1 base and J by 0 bases, and 9 bases separated the two germline ends. Looked up from germline, CDR1 is SGHKS and CDR2 is YYEKEE (reference sequence). This CDR3 reads CASSLWGNSTDTQYF. In nucleotides, the CDR3 is TGTGCCAGCAGCTTGTGGGGGAACAGCACAGATACGCAGTATTTT.

The chain has TRBV6-5 and TRBJ2-2, with TRBD1 identical over 9 bases. The CDR3 spans 15 residues. The germline V gene has CDR1 MNHEY and CDR2 SVGAGI. After removal of 3 bases from V and 5 bases from J, the junction contained 4 bases not matched to a gene. In DNA form, the CDR3 reads TGTGCCAGCAGTTATCACGGGACAGGGACCGGGGAGCTGTTTTTT. Translated, it gives CASSYHGTGTGELFF.

The V and J genes are TRBV6-5 and TRBJ2-3, with TRBD2 matching 10 bases. The germline CDR1 and CDR2 sequences are MNHEY and SVGAGI. The CDR3 sequence is 14 residues long. V was pared by 5 bases and J by 5 bases, with 4 bases of the junction left unmatched. The CDR3 DNA sequence: TGTGCCAGCAGTAGCGGGGGGGCCAAAGATACGCAGTATTTT. Amino acid sequence: CASSSGGAKDTQYF.

This clone was seen just once. The chain combines TRBV10-3 with TRBJ2-3; 11 nucleotides agree with TRBD2. In germline, CDR1 is ENHRY, CDR2 SYGVKD. The CDR3 is made up of 19 amino acids. Trimming removed 0 bases from V and 6 bases from J; junction bases left unmatched: 14. CDR3 residues: CAISESTFKTSGVRDTQYF. The CDR3 DNA is TGTGCCATCAGTGAGTCGACTTTCAAGACTAGCGGGGTGAGGGATACGCAGTATTTT.

The chain links TRBV2 to TRBJ1-4; D is perhaps TRBD1 (5 bases). Germline CDR1 SNHLY, CDR2 FYNNEI. CDR3 length: 16 residues. The germline V and J ends were trimmed by 6 bases and 0 bases, with 14 bases remaining between them. The chain's CDR3 is CASSWLGGATNEKLFF. The CDR3 nucleotides are TGTGCCAGCAGCTGGCTGGGGGGTGCAACTAATGAAAAACTGTTTTTT.

V and J are TRBV10-3 and TRBJ1-2, with D perhaps TRBD1 (5 bases). The CDR3 has 13 amino acids. Germline CDR1 reads ENHRY; CDR2 reads SYGVKD. Between the trimmed V and J ends, which lost 4 bases and 0 bases, there was a span of 6 bases. CDR3 nucleotide sequence: TGTGCCATCAGTGTGGGGGCTAACTATGGCTACACCTTC. Translated, it gives CAISVGANYGYTF.

The chain combines TRBV30 with TRBJ2-2; D gene ambiguous. Germline CDR1 GTSNPN, CDR2 SVGIG (reference sequence). This CDR3 contains 12 residues. V was trimmed by 7 bases and J by 6 bases, leaving 12 bases between them. The CDR3 DNA sequence: TGTGCCTCTCGAAGGGCAGCCGGGGAGCTGTTTTTT. It translates to CASRRAAGELFF.